A selection of T cell receptor beta chains follows, all from one sample in a study of blood T cell repertoires in COVID-19. This table comes from immunoSEQ multiplex PCR, and its TCRdb copy is limited to in-frame clones, with some not included. Of about 200,000 clones in the sample, 75% to 90% were seen once. The sample consisted of PBMCs or T cells enriched from blood (not recorded which). These receptors all stem from a woman between 25 and 40 years old who had been exposed to COVID-19. CDR3s include the opening cysteine and the closing phenylalanine or tryptophan.

j_gene	v_gene	CDR3aa
TRBJ1-5	TRBV21-1	CASSTSAGGPYSNQPQHF
TRBJ2-5	TRBV4-1	CASSQDVTRGQETQYF
TRBJ2-4	TRBV12-3/TRBV12-4	CASSLIPGIQYF
TRBJ1-5	TRBV4-1	CASSQEGGQNHQPQHF
TRBJ2-1	TRBV19	CASSPRDRADEQFF
TRBJ2-7	TRBV5-1	CASSSSSPGEQYF
TRBJ1-2	TRBV19	CASSVQGAGRGIGGYTF
TRBJ2-5	TRBV7-8	CASSVLGQQETQYF
TRBJ1-4	TRBV23-1	CASSQSAEGEKLFF
TRBJ1-2	TRBV5-5	CASSLGADGNYGYTF
TRBJ1-1	TRBV9	CASSVAPDIMNTEAFF
TRBJ2-1	TRBV19	CASSIEGQAYNEQFF
TRBJ1-1	TRBV10-3	CATWEGDRNTEAFF
TRBJ1-3	TRBV18	CASSPRDLSSGNTIYF
TRBJ2-2	TRBV19	CASSRGGGLPGELFF
TRBJ2-5	TRBV7-2	CASSYSGTGYGETQYF
TRBJ2-2	TRBV28	CASSFQGRDTGELFF
TRBJ1-4	TRBV27	CASSFRGSYNEKLFF
TRBJ2-3	TRBV9	CASSVGPGSTDTQYF
TRBJ2-7	TRBV4-1	CASSQDGGALYEQYF
TRBJ1-2	TRBV29-1	CSVWGDGYTF
TRBJ1-2	TRBV18	CASSPDRTNYGYTF
TRBJ1-1	TRBV6-5	CASSYLQNTEAFF
TRBJ2-4	TRBV4-2	CASSHGTGKNIQYF
TRBJ2-1	TRBV7-2	CASSPSGGPNEQFF
TRBJ2-5	TRBV5-4	CASSLASGQETQYF
TRBJ2-1	TRBV19	CASSIVAGSYNEQFF
TRBJ2-7	TRBV5-1	CASSPRLTPSYEQYF
TRBJ2-3	TRBV5-4	CASSQAFQGTDTQYF
TRBJ2-5	TRBV18	CASSPLGAGGTETQYF
TRBJ2-3	TRBV2	CASSRLSDTQYF
TRBJ1-2	TRBV2	CATRVFVRGLVGYTF
TRBJ2-7	TRBV5-8	CASSLAAGTVYEQYF
TRBJ2-1	TRBV11-3	CASSFTRGGNEQFF
TRBJ1-4	TRBV30	CAWSGQGWELFF
TRBJ1-4	TRBV5-1	CASSPTTWNEKLFF
TRBJ1-1	TRBV18	CASSETVGTEAFF
TRBJ2-1	TRBV12-5	CASGLVLAGPYNEQFF
TRBJ2-3	TRBV7-9	CASSARDSSTDTQYF
TRBJ1-4	TRBV5-1	CASSSRQALANEKLFF
TRBJ1-4	TRBV5-1	CASRGATNEKLFF
TRBJ2-2	TRBV5-1	CASSLVSGELFF
TRBJ2-3	TRBV10-2	CASSDPGLAGMDTQYF
TRBJ1-1	TRBV6-5	CASRETGVRGEAFF
TRBJ2-2	TRBV27	CASSFWAGGGELFF